These T cell receptor beta chains were read from a single sample in a study of cytomegalovirus exposure and HLA in healthy donors. The assay was immunoSEQ multiplex PCR, and TCRdb's table has in-frame clones only and misses some. The table shows about 180,000 clones, with about four fifths occurring only once. The sequenced material came from PBMCs. The receptors here all came from a young woman in good health and CMV-seronegative. Each CDR3 is given with its conserved first and last residue. Each record gives: clone size, J gene, V gene, D gene, CDR3 DNA, CDR3 protein. The D gene is left open where the match is weak. Only some rows state a clone size, as once, few, many or a class for expanded clones.

once,TRBJ1-1,TRBV6-5,-,TGTGCCAGCAGTTACCTCCAGGGGCCGGCTGAAGCTTTCTTT,CASSYLQGPAEAFF
-,TRBJ2-2,TRBV5-1,TRBD1,TGCGCCAGCAGCCCGAAATTGAGCGGGACAGGGGACACCGGGGAGCTGTTTTTT,CASSPKLSGTGDTGELFF
-,TRBJ1-2,TRBV11-2,-,TGTGCCAGCAGCTTAGCAAGGGGTAATTATGGCTACACCTTC,CASSLARGNYGYTF
-,TRBJ2-3,TRBV7-9,-,TGTGCCAGCAGCCCAAGGGGGGGAAACACAGATACGCAGTATTTT,CASSPRGGNTDTQYF
-,TRBJ2-6,TRBV7-3,-,TGTGCCAGCTCCGGGTCCGCAATCTCTGGGGCCAACGTCCTGACTTTC,CASSGSAISGANVLTF
once,TRBJ2-1,TRBV9,-,TGTGCCAGCAGCGATCTCGTCAATGAGCAGTTCTTC,CASSDLVNEQFF
-,TRBJ1-2,TRBV4-3,-,TGCGCCAGCAGCCAAGTCCTCATGAGCTTTGGCTACACCTTC,CASSQVLMSFGYTF
-,TRBJ2-1,TRBV4-1,-,TGCGCCAGCAGCCAAGATCTTCGGAGCGAGCCCTACAATGAGCAGTTCTTC,CASSQDLRSEPYNEQFF
few,TRBJ1-6,TRBV6-1,-,TGTGCCAGCGTCCCCCTCTCGCACAGAAATTCACCCCTCCACTTT,CASVPLSHRNSPLHF
-,TRBJ1-2,TRBV7-9,TRBD1,TGTGCCAGCAGCTTAGCTCCAGGGGGTGCCTATGGCTACACCTTC,CASSLAPGGAYGYTF
-,TRBJ2-1,TRBV6-5,TRBD2,TGTGCCAGCAGTTACTCCGGACTAGCGGTAGGTGAGCAGTTCTTC,CASSYSGLAVGEQFF
-,TRBJ2-1,TRBV5-1,TRBD1,TGCGCCAGCAGCCAAGGACAGGGTTGGGAGCAGTTCTTC,CASSQGQGWEQFF
-,TRBJ2-5,TRBV6-5,-,TGTGCCAGCAGTTACGGACAGCTCCAAGAGACCCAGTACTTC,CASSYGQLQETQYF
-,TRBJ1-1,TRBV2,TRBD1,TGTGCCAGCAACACCGACAGGGGAAGGTTGGAAGCTTTCTTT,CASNTDRGRLEAFF
-,TRBJ2-7,TRBV7-9,-,TGTGCCAGCAGCTTAGCGCGGCACGAGCAGTACTTC,CASSLARHEQYF
-,TRBJ1-2,TRBV6-5,-,TGTGCCAGCGCCAGGGTGGGCTTGGGCTACACCTTC,CASARVGLGYTF
-,TRBJ2-2,TRBV10-2,-,TGCGCCAGCACCCAAAACACCGGGGAGCTGTTTTTT,CASTQNTGELFF
many,TRBJ2-5,TRBV7-7,-,TGTGCCAGCAGCCCCCGAGGCTCCCAAGAGACCCAGTACTTC,CASSPRGSQETQYF
-,TRBJ2-3,TRBV6-1,-,TGTGCCAGCAGTGAAGCTAGTTCCCATACGCAGTATTTT,CASSEASSHTQYF
-,TRBJ1-1,TRBV2,TRBD1,TGTGCCAGCAGTGTTGAGGCAGGGGGGAACACTGAAGCTTTCTTT,CASSVEAGGNTEAFF
-,TRBJ2-5,TRBV30,-,TGTGCCTGGAGTCCAAAAGAGACCCAGTACTTC,CAWSPKETQYF
-,TRBJ1-2,TRBV6-6,-,TGTGCCAGCAGTAGGGGCAGGGATATCGAATATGGCTACACCTTC,CASSRGRDIEYGYTF
-,TRBJ1-2,TRBV18,TRBD1,TGTGCCAGCTCACCCCGGGGACAGGGGATATTGACTAACTATGGCTACACCTTC,CASSPRGQGILTNYGYTF
few,TRBJ2-5,TRBV6-5,-,TGTGCCAGCAGACAGGGTAGAGAGACCCAGTACTTC,CASRQGRETQYF
-,TRBJ2-4,TRBV5-6,-,TGTGCCAGCAGCCAGGGCACCATTGGAGCCAAAAACATTCAGTACTTC,CASSQGTIGAKNIQYF
-,TRBJ1-1,TRBV11-2,-,TGTGCCAGCAGCCCCAATCGCGGGTTTATTAACACTGAAGCTTTCTTT,CASSPNRGFINTEAFF
-,TRBJ1-2,TRBV2,-,TGTGCCAGCAGTGTCGACAGAATTAACTATGGCTACACCTTC,CASSVDRINYGYTF
-,TRBJ1-5,TRBV7-9,-,TGTGCCAGCAGCTTAGAAGGCGGTTACAATCAGCCCCAGCATTTT,CASSLEGGYNQPQHF
few,TRBJ2-7,TRBV7-8,TRBD2,TGTGCCAGCAGCTATGCCCCGGGGGGGGCCTACGAGCAGTACTTC,CASSYAPGGAYEQYF
-,TRBJ2-3,TRBV5-1,TRBD2,TGCGCCAGCAGCTTGTATTCTGCGGGGAGCGGGGGGGCATCAGATACGCAGTATTTT,CASSLYSAGSGGASDTQYF
-,TRBJ1-1,TRBV5-6,-,TGTGCCAGCAGCTTGCCAGGGTCCATGAACACTGAAGCTTTCTTT,CASSLPGSMNTEAFF
-,TRBJ1-2,TRBV7-9,-,TGTGCCAGCAGCCGCGGGGAAGGTACCTATGGCTACACCTTC,CASSRGEGTYGYTF
-,TRBJ2-1,TRBV19,TRBD2,TGTGCCAGTAGTGAACTCGGACTAGCGGATTACAATGAGCAGTTCTTC,CASSELGLADYNEQFF
-,TRBJ2-7,TRBV2,TRBD2,TGTGCCAGCGCAGGACTAGCGGGCTACGAGCAGTACTTC,CASAGLAGYEQYF
once,TRBJ1-2,TRBV4-1,-,TGCGCCAGCAGCCAAGATCCTGTGGGGCCCTATGGCTACACCTTC,CASSQDPVGPYGYTF
once,TRBJ1-1,TRBV18,-,TGTGCCAGCTCACCACCCGAGAAATTCAACACTGAAGCTTTCTTT,CASSPPEKFNTEAFF
-,TRBJ1-5,TRBV6-1,-,TGTGCCAGCAGTGTGGGCGGGCATCAGCCCCAGCATTTT,CASSVGGHQPQHF
-,TRBJ2-7,TRBV6-5,-,TGTGCCAGCAGTTACTCAGGGGGACTACCCTCCTACGAGCAGTACTTC,CASSYSGGLPSYEQYF
-,TRBJ2-5,TRBV5-1,TRBD2,TGCGCCAGCAGCTTGGGACTAGCGGGGGGGCATGAGACCCAGTACTTC,CASSLGLAGGHETQYF